This is a list of T cell receptor beta chains from one sample in a study of control samples from healthy donors and cancer patients. The method was immunoSEQ multiplex PCR; TCRdb's version includes in-frame clones alone and lacks a portion of them. This table holds about 150,000 clones, approximately 93% found once. The sequenced sample was blood. Receptors originate from a man between 35 and 55 years old in good health. The CDR3 runs from the conserved cysteine through the conserved F or W. Fields, in order: J gene, clone size, V gene, D gene, CDR3 protein, CDR3 DNA. D genes are given only for firm matches. Size is omitted from some rows. Given values are once, few, many or a class for expanded clones.

TRBJ2-1 | NA | TRBV5-4 | TRBD2 | CASRAYSGGTQGNEQFF | TGTGCCAGCAGAGCCTATAGCGGGGGGACTCAGGGGAATGAGCAGTTCTTC
TRBJ2-3 | NA | TRBV7-3 | NA | CASSLVSTDTQYF | TGTGCCAGCAGCTTAGTGTCCACAGATACGCAGTATTTT
TRBJ1-5 | NA | TRBV19 | NA | CASHQGIHQPQHF | TGTGCCAGCCATCAGGGGATCCATCAGCCCCAGCATTTT
TRBJ1-1 | NA | TRBV30 | NA | CAWRGWGTTEAFF | TGTGCCTGGAGGGGTTGGGGGACCACTGAAGCTTTCTTT
TRBJ2-7 | NA | TRBV10-1 | NA | CASRNREQYF | TGCGCCAGCAGGAATAGGGAGCAGTACTTC
TRBJ2-3 | once | TRBV5-1 | NA | CASSRQTVPMSTDTQYF | TGCGCCAGCAGCCGTCAGACCGTCCCTATGAGCACAGATACGCAGTATTTT
TRBJ2-1 | NA | TRBV11-2 | NA | CASSTDSYNEQFF | TGTGCCAGCAGCACCGACTCCTACAATGAGCAGTTCTTC
TRBJ2-1 | NA | TRBV4-1 | NA | CASSHVRDSGQNEQFF | TGCGCCAGCAGCCACGTTCGGGATTCCGGGCAAAATGAGCAGTTCTTC
TRBJ1-5 | NA | TRBV14 | TRBD1 | CASSTGTGAGGPQHF | TGTGCCAGCAGCACCGGGACAGGCGCCGGAGGGCCCCAGCATTTT
TRBJ1-2 | NA | TRBV6-5 | NA | CASTTGGVRGYTF | TGTGCCAGCACCACCGGGGGGGTAAGGGGCTACACCTTC
TRBJ2-1 | once | TRBV7-2 | NA | CASSLSVLNEQFF | TGTGCCAGCAGCTTATCGGTCTTGAATGAGCAGTTCTTC
TRBJ1-2 | NA | TRBV28 | NA | CASSGAVYGYTF | TGTGCCAGCAGTGGAGCGGTATATGGCTACACCTTC
TRBJ1-5 | few | TRBV19 | TRBD1 | CASSIQGGNQPQHF | TGTGCCAGTAGTATTCAGGGGGGCAATCAGCCCCAGCATTTT
TRBJ2-1 | NA | TRBV7-6 | NA | CASSIYNEQFF | TGTGCCAGCAGCATATACAATGAGCAGTTCTTC
TRBJ1-1 | NA | TRBV28 | NA | CASSFRGNTEAFF | TGTGCCAGCAGTTTTAGGGGAAACACTGAAGCTTTCTTT
TRBJ1-2 | NA | TRBV14 | NA | CASSPTTGKTRPGYTF | TGTGCCAGCAGCCCTACGACAGGCAAGACCCGCCCTGGCTACACCTTC
TRBJ2-7 | NA | TRBV9 | TRBD1 | CASSLGPTGNHEQYF | TGTGCCAGCAGCCTGGGCCCGACAGGGAACCACGAGCAGTACTTC
TRBJ2-3 | NA | TRBV2 | TRBD2 | CASRLAGSTDTQYF | TGTGCCAGTCGACTAGCGGGGTCCACAGATACGCAGTATTTT
TRBJ2-1 | once | TRBV20-1 | NA | CSANPNEQFF | TGCAGTGCTAACCCCAATGAGCAGTTCTTC
TRBJ2-7 | NA | TRBV7-2 | NA | CASSLEPEITYEQYF | TGTGCCAGCAGCTTAGAACCGGAAATCACCTACGAGCAGTACTTC
TRBJ1-3 | NA | TRBV12-5 | NA | CASGLDGAASGNTIYF | TGTGCTAGTGGTTTGGACGGGGCCGCCTCTGGAAACACCATATATTTT
TRBJ1-1 | NA | TRBV6-1 | NA | CASSERVRGRQAFF | TGTGCCAGCAGTGAAAGGGTCAGGGGACGACAAGCTTTCTTT
TRBJ1-2 | NA | TRBV10-2 | NA | CASSPPRTRNYGYTF | TGCGCCAGCAGTCCCCCGCGGACACGGAACTATGGCTACACCTTC
TRBJ1-2 | NA | TRBV28 | TRBD1 | CASSPDRGRTNYGYTF | TGTGCCAGCAGTCCGGACAGGGGACGTACTAACTATGGCTACACCTTC
TRBJ2-7 | once | TRBV4-1 | TRBD2 | CASSQGGTSGFYEQYF | TGCGCCAGCAGCCAAGGCGGGACTAGCGGGTTCTACGAGCAGTACTTC
TRBJ1-1 | NA | TRBV19 | NA | CASSPGRVGTEAFF | TGTGCCAGTAGTCCCGGAAGAGTGGGCACTGAAGCTTTCTTT
TRBJ1-1 | NA | TRBV9 | NA | CASSSRNTEAFF | TGTGCCAGCAGCTCCAGGAACACTGAAGCTTTCTTT
TRBJ1-1 | few | TRBV2 | NA | CASRAALNTEAFF | TGTGCCAGCCGGGCCGCCCTGAACACTGAAGCTTTCTTT
TRBJ2-2 | few | TRBV27 | NA | CASSWDLGGTGELFF | TGTGCCAGCAGTTGGGACCTCGGGGGCACCGGGGAGCTGTTTTTT
TRBJ2-7 | NA | TRBV5-1 | NA | CASSLEGQTPNYEQYF | TGCGCCAGCAGCTTGGAAGGTCAGACACCCAACTACGAGCAGTACTTC
TRBJ2-1 | NA | TRBV14 | NA | CASSQALDRHSYNEQFF | TGTGCCAGCAGCCAAGCTCTGGACAGACACTCCTACAATGAGCAGTTCTTC
TRBJ1-2 | NA | TRBV9 | NA | CASSPSGNYGYTF | TGTGCCAGCAGCCCCTCCGGGAACTATGGCTACACCTTC
TRBJ2-3 | once | TRBV13 | TRBD1 | CASSWRQGGTDTQYF | TGTGCCAGCAGCTGGAGACAGGGCGGGACAGATACGCAGTATTTT
TRBJ2-7 | NA | TRBV7-9 | NA | CASSSFMDEQYF | TGTGCCAGCAGCTCGTTTATGGACGAGCAGTACTTC
TRBJ1-1 | NA | TRBV12-3/TRBV12-4 | NA | CASIIYANTEAFF | TGTGCCAGCATCATATATGCGAACACTGAAGCTTTCTTT
TRBJ2-1 | NA | TRBV7-9 | TRBD2 | CASSLAQLAGGNEQFF | TGTGCCAGCAGCTTAGCGCAGCTAGCGGGGGGCAATGAGCAGTTCTTC
TRBJ1-4 | NA | TRBV15 | TRBD1 | CATSRDWGTGDEKLFF | TGTGCCACCAGCAGAGATTGGGGGACAGGGGATGAAAAACTGTTTTTT
TRBJ2-1 | NA | TRBV24-1 | NA | CATSDLTRSSYNEQFF | TGTGCCACCAGTGATTTAACAAGGAGCTCCTACAATGAGCAGTTCTTC
TRBJ1-1 | NA | TRBV11-2 | NA | CASSPAQRIGVNTEAFF | TGTGCCAGCAGCCCCGCCCAACGTATCGGGGTGAACACTGAAGCTTTCTTT
TRBJ2-2 | NA | TRBV2 | TRBD1 | CASSDRAGSGQVNTGELFF | TGTGCCAGCAGTGACCGCGCTGGGTCGGGACAGGTGAACACCGGGGAGCTGTTTTTT
TRBJ1-1 | NA | TRBV9 | NA | CASSDRTGNTEAFF | TGTGCCAGCAGCGACAGGACGGGGAACACTGAAGCTTTCTTT
TRBJ2-2 | NA | TRBV19 | NA | CASRRQIESGELFF | TGTGCCAGTAGGCGACAGATTGAAAGCGGGGAGCTGTTTTTT
TRBJ1-5 | NA | TRBV6-5 | TRBD1 | CASSPRQGQPQHF | TGTGCCAGCAGTCCTAGACAGGGCCAGCCCCAGCATTTT
TRBJ1-1 | NA | TRBV29-1 | NA | CSVEDKENTEAFF | TGCAGCGTTGAAGACAAAGAGAACACTGAAGCTTTCTTT
TRBJ1-6 | NA | TRBV30 | NA | CAWSVLRWDSPLHF | TGTGCCTGGAGTGTACTTAGATGGGATTCACCCCTCCACTTT
TRBJ2-7 | NA | TRBV6-2/TRBV6-3 | TRBD1 | CASSDPDRDYEQYF | TGTGCCAGCAGTGACCCGGACAGGGACTACGAGCAGTACTTC
TRBJ1-1 | NA | TRBV6-5 | TRBD1 | CASRPPGGMNTEAFF | TGTGCCAGCAGGCCGCCAGGGGGGATGAACACTGAAGCTTTCTTT
TRBJ2-1 | NA | TRBV19 | TRBD2 | CASSIRPAGGQFF | TGTGCCAGTAGTATAAGGCCCGCGGGAGGGCAGTTCTTC
TRBJ1-2 | NA | TRBV5-6 | TRBD1 | CASSYRGGYTF | TGTGCCAGCAGCTACAGGGGAGGCTACACCTTC
TRBJ1-3 | NA | TRBV6-5 | NA | CASSWEQGNTIYF | TGTGCCAGCAGTTGGGAACAAGGAAACACCATATATTTT